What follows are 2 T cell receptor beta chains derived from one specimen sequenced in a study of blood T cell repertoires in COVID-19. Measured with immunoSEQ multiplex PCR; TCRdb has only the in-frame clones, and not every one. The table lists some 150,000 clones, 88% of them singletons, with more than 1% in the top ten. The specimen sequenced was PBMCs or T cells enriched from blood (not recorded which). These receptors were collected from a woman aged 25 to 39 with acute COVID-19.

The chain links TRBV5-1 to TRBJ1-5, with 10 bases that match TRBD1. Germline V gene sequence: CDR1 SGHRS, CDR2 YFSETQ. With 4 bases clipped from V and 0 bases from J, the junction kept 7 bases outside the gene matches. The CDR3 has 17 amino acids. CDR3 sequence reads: CASSAGTGASSNQPQHF. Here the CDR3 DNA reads TGCGCCAGCAGCGCCGGGACAGGGGCGAGTAGCAATCAGCCCCAGCATTTT.

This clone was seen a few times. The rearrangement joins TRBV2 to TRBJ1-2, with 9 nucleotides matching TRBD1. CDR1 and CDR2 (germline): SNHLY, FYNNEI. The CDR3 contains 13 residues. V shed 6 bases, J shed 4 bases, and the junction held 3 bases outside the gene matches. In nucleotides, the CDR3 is TGTGCCAGCAGCCCGGGACAGGGCTATGGCTACACCTTC. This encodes CASSPGQGYGYTF.